The present TCR beta chain was sequenced within a study of tumor-infiltrating lymphocytes in primary liver carcinoma. Broader study findings: Detection in all five tumor regions applied to only about 7-25% of top clones.

TCR beta cDNA was prepared out of roughly 0.45 ug total RNA by means of a constant-region primer. Slightly modified ARM-PCR with three nested multiplex PCR rounds yielded TCR beta libraries. The first two PCR rounds used TRBV1-TRBV30 primers with a Cbeta primer, 9 to 10 cycles each. TCRdb ran MiXCR on the multiplex PCR reads and lists one entry per CDR3 protein. The repertoire holds tens of thousands of distinct CDR3 sequences, with roughly 77% as singletons. Remarks on this clonotype: Its target is unknown. The junction departs from the called germline gene at one end, perhaps through a read error.

DNA and RNA were both co-extracted from around 20-30 mg of bulk tissue that had not been sorted. Every tumor sample held more than 75% viable tumor cells. There are 16 residues in the CDR3. Germline V CDR1 and CDR2: SGHAT, FQNNGV. The sequence came from a man between 40 and 49 years old with primary liver carcinoma and hepatitis B virus infection. The V and J genes are TRBV11-2 and TRBJ2-1; 8 bases match TRBD2. Specimen: liver tumor tissue from sampling region 3. The subset denotes: tumor region T3, left-lateral pole. In DNA form, the CDR3 reads TGTGCCAACAGCTCGGATATCGGACTAGCCATGGGTGAGCAGCTCTTC. This sequence encodes CANSSDIGLAMGEQLF. The full variable domain, in which reference TRBV11-2 and TRBJ2-1 provide the parts outside the CDR3, is EAGVAQSPRYKIIEKRQSVAFWCNPISGHATLYWYQQILGQGPKLLIQFQNNGVVDDSQLPKDRFSAERLKGVDSTLKIQPAKLEDSAVYLCANSSDIGLAMGEQLFGPGTRLTVL.